A single sample is the source of the 27 T cell receptor beta chains below, sequenced in a study of beta chain features in type 1 diabetes. Study-wide points: Type 1 diabetes patients showed a moderate but significant shortening of TCRB CDR3s in all four CD4+ subsets.

Antigens of these TCRs are unknown. All of the isolated RNA was reverse transcribed, so expressed TCRB transcripts were sequenced. This table comes from immunoSEQ multiplex PCR, and its TCRdb copy is limited to in-frame clones, with some not included. Of approximately 360,000 clones listed, roughly 13% were seen once; the top ten hold 0.0095% to 0.012%. Sequencing was carried out using naive CD4+ T cells from blood. Receptor source: a woman younger than 35 with type 1 diabetes.

Only a few counts were recorded for this clone. DNA of the CDR3: TGTGCCAGCAGCCCCATAGCGGGCCGAGAGACCCAGTACTTC. As protein: CASSPIAGRETQYF. The V call is TRBV7-2, the J call TRBJ2-5; TRBD2 matches at 7 bases. Losses at the gene ends were 5 bases for V and 4 bases for J; bases not matched to a gene: 7. The germline CDR1 and CDR2 sequences are SGHTA and FQGNSA. The CDR3 is 14 residues long.

V usage is TRBV11-3 and J usage is TRBJ2-1, with TRBD1 as a possible D gene (6 bases). Germline V gene lookup returns CDR1 SGHNT and CDR2 YENEEA. CDR3 size: 15 residues. The germline V and J ends were trimmed by 5 bases and 0 bases, with 11 bases remaining between them. The CDR3 DNA reads as TGTGCCAGCAGCGCACTAGGGGGCTCCTACAATGAGCAGTTCTTC. Translation: CASSALGGSYNEQFF.

The chain is built from TRBV7-9 and TRBJ2-3; D is uncertain. Germline loops: CDR1 SEHNR, CDR2 FQNEAQ (reference sequence). V lost 3 bases to trimming and J lost 0 bases, with 13 bases between them. The CDR3 is 16 amino acids. CDR3 nucleotide sequence: TGTGCCAGCAGCTTTGGTCACTCAACCAGCACAGATACGCAGTATTTT. Protein sequence: CASSFGHSTSTDTQYF.

CDR3 nucleotides: TGTGCCAGCAGCTCCCGGGCAGGGGAGCAGCCCCAGCATTTT. Its protein product is CASSSRAGEQPQHF. The rearrangement uses TRBV7-2 and TRBJ1-5; D perhaps matches TRBD1 (6 bases). CDR1 and CDR2 (germline): SGHTA, FQGNSA. The V and J ends lost 4 bases and 7 bases respectively, with 14 bases between them. The CDR3 contains 14 residues.

The CDR3 sequence: CAWGTGRVKRGYTF. CDR3 nucleotide sequence: TGTGCCTGGGGGACAGGGAGGGTGAAAAGGGGCTACACCTTC. The J gene is TRBJ1-2, the V gene TRBV30, with TRBD1 matching over 9 bases. This CDR3 has 14 amino acids. The germline gives CDR1 GTSNPN, CDR2 SVGIG (reference sequence). The V and J ends lost 5 bases and 8 bases, in that order; junction bases with no gene match: 12.

This clone occurred a few times. The chain recombines TRBV6-1 with TRBJ2-7; 7 positions agree with TRBD1. This CDR3 region has 14 residues. V dropped 7 bases and J dropped 3; count of bases not matched to a gene: 9. CDR1 is MNHNS and CDR2 is SASEGT in the germline V gene. CDR3 loop: CASKRDSELYEQYF. The DNA for the CDR3 is TGTGCCAGCAAGAGGGACAGCGAACTCTACGAGCAGTACTTC.

The chain has TRBV19 and TRBJ1-2; D remains ambiguous. This CDR3 has 14 amino acids. CDR1 is LNHDA and CDR2 is SQIVND in the germline V gene (reference sequence). The V end lost 6 bases, the J end lost 6 bases, and 17 bases lay between the germline ends. The CDR3 reads CASRLDLPGDGYTF. CDR3 nucleotides: TGTGCCAGTAGGTTGGACCTGCCGGGAGATGGCTACACCTTC.

This sequence joins TRBV5-1 and TRBJ1-4, with TRBD1 matching over 9 bases. The CDR3 is 17 amino acids. V lost 4 bases to trimming and J lost 0 bases; unmatched junction nucleotides: 7. From germline, CDR1 is SGHRS and CDR2 YFSETQ. The DNA of the CDR3 is TGCGCCAGCAGCCCCCCGGGACAGGGAACAACTAATGAAAAACTGTTTTTT. Protein product: CASSPPGQGTTNEKLFF.

This rearrangement joins TRBV18 to TRBJ2-2; D is uncertain. Germline V lookup: CDR1 KGHSH, CDR2 LQKENI. The V end lost 5 bases, the J end lost 2 bases, and 9 bases lay between the germline ends. The CDR3 is 14 amino acids. The CDR3: CASSTNSNTGELFF. Written as DNA, the CDR3 is TGTGCCAGCTCAACCAACTCCAACACCGGGGAGCTGTTTTTT.

The chain employs TRBV5-1 and TRBJ1-1; 7 bases agree with TRBD1. V gave up 2 bases and J gave up 10 bases; unmatched junction bases: 5. Per germline, CDR1 SGHRS and CDR2 YFSETQ. This CDR3 has 12 amino acids. CDR3 loop: CASSFTGEGAFF. The CDR3, as DNA: TGCGCCAGCAGCTTCACAGGGGAAGGAGCTTTCTTT.

For the CDR3, the DNA is TGTGCCATCAACCCCGGACAGCAAGAGACCCAGTACTTC. The encoded protein is CAINPGQQETQYF. The J gene is TRBJ2-5, the V gene TRBV10-3; D possibly corresponds to TRBD1 (6 bases). Trimming pared 7 bases from V and 2 bases from J, leaving 11 bases between. Germline-derived CDR1 and CDR2 are ENHRY and SYGVKD. The length of the CDR3 is 13 residues.

This clone was observed a handful of times. The genes are TRBV21-1 and TRBJ2-1; whether TRBD2, the table's D call, matches the DNA was not checked. TRBV21-1 counts as a pseudogene. The CDR3 length is 18 residues. This CDR3 reads CASSKGGLATPGYNEQFF. CDR3 nucleotides: TGTGCCAGCAGCAAAGGGGGACTAGCCACACCTGGCTACAATGAGCAGTTCTTC.

The CDR3 here is CASSSGNQPQHF. In DNA form, the CDR3 reads TGTGCCAGCAGCTCGGGCAATCAGCCCCAGCATTTT. The chain links TRBV7-2 to TRBJ1-5; unclear D gene. Trimming shortened V by 4 bases and J by 2 bases, and 3 bases separated the two germline ends. Looked up from germline, CDR1 is SGHTA and CDR2 is FQGNSA. This CDR3 contains 12 residues.

There are a few counts of this clone. The J gene is TRBJ2-4, the V gene TRBV7-2; TRBD1 is a possible D gene (5 bases). The CDR3 totals 16 residues. From germline, CDR1 is SGHTA and CDR2 FQGNSA. V was pared by 7 bases and J by 1 base, with 17 bases between. Written as DNA, the CDR3 is TGTGCCAGCACCCTGGTAGGGGTTGGGGCCAAAAACATTCAGTACTTC. Encoded protein: CASTLVGVGAKNIQYF.

This clone turned up a few times. J is TRBJ2-7 and V is TRBV6-1; TRBD1 aligns across 7 bases. The germline gives CDR1 MNHNS, CDR2 SASEGT. This CDR3 has 13 amino acids. V lost 6 bases and J lost 6; bases outside the gene matches: 8. The CDR3 bases are TGTGCCAGCAGCCGGGACAGCTTCATCGAGCAGTACTTC. This sequence encodes CASSRDSFIEQYF.

The CDR3 here is CASSGTGSYNEQFF. In DNA form, the CDR3 reads TGTGCCAGCAGCGGGACAGGCTCCTACAATGAGCAGTTCTTC. The rearrangement uses TRBV7-2 and TRBJ2-1, with 8 nucleotides matching TRBD1. Germline loops: CDR1 SGHTA, CDR2 FQGNSA. J lost 0 bases, V lost 5 bases, and 0 bases had no gene match. CDR3 length: 14 residues.

The chain joins TRBV5-4 to TRBJ1-5; 7 nucleotides line up with TRBD1. CDR3 length: 14 amino acids. Trimming removed 2 bases from V and 4 bases from J; junction bases left unmatched: 3. CDR1 is SGHNT, CDR2 YYREEE, per germline (reference sequence). CDR3 sequence: CASSLGGGNQPQHF. CDR3 sequence (DNA): TGTGCCAGCAGCTTAGGGGGCGGTAATCAGCCCCAGCATTTT. Complete variable domain (other parts from reference TRBV5-4 and TRBJ1-5): ETGVTQSPTHLIKTRGQQVTLRCSSQSGHNTVSWYQQALGQGPQFIFQYYREEENGRGNFPPRFSGLQFPNYSSELNVNALELDDSALYLCASSLGGGNQPQHFGDGTRLSIL.

The chain has TRBV27 and TRBJ2-5, with a weak D call TRBD2 (5 bases). CDR1 and CDR2 (germline): MNHEY, SMNVEV (reference sequence). Trimming removed 8 bases at V and 4 bases at J, with 14 bases between. The CDR3 length is 13 residues. CDR3 region: CASGRGSGETQYF. For the CDR3, the DNA is TGTGCCAGCGGTCGGGGTTCGGGAGAGACCCAGTACTTC.

This clone was seen a few times. The genes are TRBV11-2 and TRBJ2-7; D gene uncertain. The V gene's germline CDR1 is SGHAT and CDR2 FQNNGV. The CDR3 loop spans 14 amino acids. V gave up 1 base and J gave up 0 bases, with 7 bases separating them. The CDR3 here is CASSLGSYSYEQYF. In nucleotides, the CDR3 is TGTGCCAGCAGCTTAGGGAGTTACTCCTACGAGCAGTACTTC. The variable domain in full, with the rest retrieved from reference TRBV11-2 and TRBJ2-7, is EAGVAQSPRYKIIEKRQSVAFWCNPISGHATLYWYQQILGQGPKLLIQFQNNGVVDDSQLPKDRFSAERLKGVDSTLKIQPAKLEDSAVYLCASSLGSYSYEQYFGPGTRLTVT.

Only a few counts were recorded for this clone. V and J are TRBV29-1 and TRBJ1-1, with 7 bases matching TRBD1. The germline gives CDR1 SQVTM, CDR2 ANQGSEA. The CDR3 totals 13 residues. J was trimmed by 3 bases and V by 6 bases; bases with no gene match: 7. CDR3 coding DNA: TGCAGCGTCGCCCTTACAGGGGACACTGAAGCTTTCTTT. Translated: CSVALTGDTEAFF.

This clone was counted a few times. V is TRBV5-1 and J is TRBJ2-1; 7 bases map to TRBD2. In germline, CDR1 is SGHRS, CDR2 YFSETQ. V was clipped by 3 bases and J by 0 bases; unmatched bases: 6. CDR3 size: 16 residues. The chain's CDR3 is CASSSERDRSYNEQFF. Written as DNA, the CDR3 is TGCGCCAGCAGCTCAGAGCGGGACCGCTCCTACAATGAGCAGTTCTTC. The full variable domain, in which reference TRBV5-1 and TRBJ2-1 provide the parts outside the CDR3, is KAGVTQTPRYLIKTRGQQVTLSCSPISGHRSVSWYQQTPGQGLQFLFEYFSETQRNKGNFPGRFSGRQFSNSRSEMNVSTLELGDSALYLCASSSERDRSYNEQFFGPGTRLTVL.

About this clone: Compared with germline, one end of the junction differs, possibly owing to a read error. The chain employs TRBV15 and TRBJ2-7; either TRBD1 or TRBD2 may fit D (5 bases each). Germline V gene sequence: CDR1 LNHNV, CDR2 YYDKDF (reference sequence). The CDR3 length is 15 residues. The DNA for the CDR3 is TGTGCCACCAGCCGAGAGGGGCAGGGCTCCTACGAGCAGTACTTC. This sequence encodes CATSREGQGSYEQYF.

The J gene is TRBJ1-5, the V gene TRBV6-5, with D perhaps matching TRBD1 (5 bases). This CDR3 comprises 13 residues. Germline lookup yields CDR1 MNHEY and CDR2 SVGAGI. V lost 10 bases to trimming and J lost 0 bases, with 10 bases between them. The CDR3 nucleotides are TGTGCCACCCGACAGAATAGCAATCAGCCCCAGCATTTT. It specifies CATRQNSNQPQHF.

This sequence joins TRBV27 and TRBJ2-2; D may be TRBD2 (7 bases). The ends were cut back, 10 bases at V and 3 bases at J, with 15 bases in the middle. This CDR3 has 14 amino acids. Germline lookup yields CDR1 MNHEY and CDR2 SMNVEV (reference sequence). The CDR3 DNA sequence: TGTGCCATCCGGGGGGCGTGGGACACCGGGGAGCTGTTTTTT. As protein: CAIRGAWDTGELFF.

This clone was observed a handful of times. The chain employs TRBV10-3 and TRBJ2-7, with D possibly being TRBD1 (5 bases). V was cut by 5 bases and J by 0 bases, with 14 bases left in between. The CDR3 consists of 15 residues. The germline V gene encodes CDR1 ENHRY and CDR2 SYGVKD. The chain's CDR3 is CAISPVARASYEQYF. CDR3 nucleotides: TGTGCCATCAGTCCGGTGGCCAGGGCCTCCTACGAGCAGTACTTC.

This chain links TRBV9 with TRBJ2-5; 7 nucleotides match TRBD2. V shed 3 bases, J shed 5 bases, and the junction held 7 bases outside the gene matches. From germline, CDR1 is SGDLS and CDR2 YYNGEE. CDR3 length: 14 residues. In nucleotides, the CDR3 is TGTGCCAGCAGCGGCGGACTGGGGGGGGAGACCCAGTACTTC. Translation gives CASSGGLGGETQYF.

This clone was counted a few times. V is TRBV29-1 and J is TRBJ1-1; 11 nucleotides align to TRBD1. Per germline, CDR1 SQVTM and CDR2 ANQGSEA. J was trimmed by 4 bases and V by 6 bases; bases with no gene match: 4. The CDR3 is 13 residues long. The CDR3 nucleotides are TGCAGCGTGAGGACAGGGGGCGTCACTGAAGCTTTCTTT. Translated: CSVRTGGVTEAFF.